A selection of T cell receptor beta chains follows, all from one sample in a study of blood T cell repertoires in COVID-19. Only in-frame clones appear in the TCRdb table, and some are missing; sequencing was by immunoSEQ multiplex PCR. Among some 180,000 clones listed, approximately 79% were seen once. The sample was PBMCs or T cells enriched from blood (not recorded which). These receptors were taken from a woman in her sixties or seventies with acute COVID-19. CDR3s include the opening cysteine and the closing phenylalanine or tryptophan. A D gene is named only where the DNA matches it firmly. Clone size is shown for a subset of rows, as once, few, many or a class of expanded clone.

NA	TRBV6-1	NA	TRBJ1-1	CASSEAQSVRAFF	TGTGCCAGCAGTGAAGCGCAATCTGTGCGAGCTTTCTTT
NA	TRBV7-9	TRBD1	TRBJ2-4	CASSLETGLGKNIQYF	TGTGCCAGCAGCTTAGAGACAGGGCTGGGCAAAAACATTCAGTACTTC
NA	TRBV28	NA	TRBJ1-2	CASREAGGGYTF	TGTGCCAGCAGAGAAGCCGGGGGTGGCTACACCTTC
NA	TRBV25-1	NA	TRBJ2-3	CASSEYSGTDTQYF	TGTGCCAGCAGTGAATATTCCGGCACAGATACGCAGTATTTT
NA	TRBV28	NA	TRBJ2-1	CASRDTSSYNEQFF	TGTGCCAGCAGGGACACGAGCTCCTACAATGAGCAGTTCTTC
NA	TRBV19	NA	TRBJ1-5	CASSTYLGQLSNQPQHF	TGTGCCAGTAGTACCTATCTTGGGCAGCTTAGCAATCAGCCCCAGCATTTT
NA	TRBV7-2	NA	TRBJ1-5	CASSFLIARDTHQPQHF	TGTGCCAGCAGCTTCCTTATAGCGAGAGATACCCATCAGCCCCAGCATTTT
NA	TRBV19	TRBD1	TRBJ1-5	CASSRGAGGIQPQHF	TGTGCCAGTAGTAGGGGGGCAGGGGGCATTCAGCCCCAGCATTTT
few	TRBV4-3	NA	TRBJ2-2	CASSLGDRAGELFF	TGCGCCAGCAGCCTAGGAGACCGGGCCGGGGAGCTGTTTTTT
NA	TRBV14	NA	TRBJ1-1	CASSQWRVGNTEAFF	TGTGCCAGCAGCCAATGGAGGGTTGGGAACACTGAAGCTTTCTTT
NA	TRBV9	NA	TRBJ2-3	CASSNPRGTDTQYF	TGTGCCAGCAGCAACCCGAGGGGGACGGATACGCAGTATTTT
NA	TRBV5-1	NA	TRBJ2-2	CASSLAGANTGELFF	TGCGCCAGCAGCTTGGCAGGGGCGAACACCGGGGAGCTGTTTTTT
NA	TRBV6-5	NA	TRBJ2-5	CASRCLRVPQYF	TGTGCCAGCAGGTGTCTACGGGTGCCCCAGTACTTC
NA	TRBV28	NA	TRBJ1-6	CASSLGGSTSPLHF	TGTGCCAGCAGTCTAGGTGGATCGACGTCACCCCTCCACTTT
NA	TRBV5-4	TRBD1	TRBJ1-2	CASSPVGQGYGYTF	TGTGCCAGCAGCCCCGTGGGACAGGGGTATGGCTACACCTTC
NA	TRBV19	TRBD2	TRBJ2-1	CASSTSGNEQFF	TGTGCCAGTAGTACTAGCGGCAATGAGCAGTTCTTC
NA	TRBV7-8	NA	TRBJ1-2	CASSPKSGTWNGYTF	TGTGCCAGCAGCCCCAAATCCGGGACTTGGAATGGCTACACCTTC
NA	TRBV6-6	TRBD2	TRBJ2-3	CATASGGPDTQYF	TGTGCCACCGCGAGCGGGGGGCCAGATACGCAGTATTTT
NA	TRBV18	TRBD1	TRBJ2-1	CASSRQGNEQFF	TGTGCCAGCTCACGACAGGGGAATGAGCAGTTCTTC
NA	TRBV11-2	NA	TRBJ1-2	CASSPSGNYGYTF	TGTGCCAGCAGCCCTAGTGGTAACTATGGCTACACCTTC
NA	TRBV13	NA	TRBJ2-1	CASSLLLRTDSDNEQFF	TGTGCCAGCAGCTTATTACTTCGCACCGACAGTGACAATGAGCAGTTCTTC
NA	TRBV12-3/TRBV12-4	TRBD1	TRBJ2-3	CASSLFTDREEYF	TGTGCCAGCAGCCTATTTACGGACAGGGAGGAGTATTTT
NA	TRBV11-2	NA	TRBJ1-2	CASSLEVGRGHGYTF	TGTGCCAGCAGCTTAGAGGTCGGGAGGGGACATGGCTACACCTTC
NA	TRBV30	TRBD1	TRBJ1-5	CAWSEGATDQPQHF	TGTGCCTGGAGTGAGGGGGCGACGGATCAGCCCCAGCATTTT
NA	TRBV19	TRBD1	TRBJ1-1	CASSSDRGNEAFF	TGTGCCAGTAGTTCGGACAGGGGGAATGAAGCTTTCTTT
NA	TRBV7-9	NA	TRBJ2-5	CASSYLGQTQYF	TGTGCCAGCAGCTACCTAGGCCAGACCCAGTACTTC
NA	TRBV10-3	TRBD1	TRBJ1-3	CAISEQGAMTGNTIYF	TGTGCCATCAGTGAACAGGGGGCGATGACTGGAAACACCATATATTTT
NA	TRBV18	NA	TRBJ1-4	CASSPRDSLGEKLFF	TGTGCCAGCTCACCCCGGGACTCCCTTGGGGAAAAACTGTTTTTT
NA	TRBV28	NA	TRBJ1-4	CASQNRDHEKLFF	TGTGCCAGCCAAAACAGGGATCATGAAAAACTGTTTTTT
NA	TRBV7-6	NA	TRBJ2-4	CASSLDTGAKNIQYF	TGTGCCAGCAGCTTAGATACGGGGGCCAAAAACATTCAGTACTTC
NA	TRBV12-3/TRBV12-4	NA	TRBJ1-2	CASSLSGGYGYTF	TGTGCCAGCAGTTTATCAGGTGGATATGGCTACACCTTC
once	TRBV2	TRBD2	TRBJ2-7	CASKVGGIEQYF	TGTGCCAGCAAGGTGGGAGGGATCGAGCAGTACTTC
once	TRBV9	NA	TRBJ1-3	CASSVVAETGNTIYF	TGTGCCAGCAGCGTAGTAGCAGAAACTGGAAACACCATATATTTT
many	TRBV5-1	TRBD1	TRBJ1-1	CASKGTALGLVNTEAFF	TGCGCCAGCAAAGGGACAGCGTTGGGATTGGTGAACACTGAAGCTTTCTTT
NA	TRBV7-2	TRBD2	TRBJ2-7	CASSLGGRASYEQYF	TGTGCCAGCAGCTTGGGCGGGAGGGCTTCCTACGAGCAGTACTTC
NA	TRBV18	NA	TRBJ1-1	CASSPGTPNTEAFF	TGTGCCAGCTCACCCGGGACACCTAACACTGAAGCTTTCTTT
NA	TRBV15	NA	TRBJ2-1	CATNRRRESYNEQFF	TGTGCCACCAACCGCCGGCGGGAATCCTACAATGAGCAGTTCTTC
NA	TRBV14	NA	TRBJ2-5	CASSQDRGIKTQYF	TGTGCCAGCAGCCAAGACAGGGGCATAAAGACCCAGTACTTC
NA	TRBV6-2/TRBV6-3	NA	TRBJ1-1	CASSYSTSDSRSTEAFF	TGTGCCAGCAGTTACTCGACTAGTGACTCGAGGAGCACTGAAGCTTTCTTT
once	TRBV4-3	TRBD1	TRBJ2-5	CASSQEGTEGETQYF	TGCGCCAGCAGCCAAGAGGGGACAGAGGGGGAGACCCAGTACTTC
NA	TRBV18	TRBD1	TRBJ2-2	CASSKDRGPLNTGELFF	TGTGCCAGCTCAAAGGACAGGGGGCCCCTAAACACCGGGGAGCTGTTTTTT